This T cell receptor beta chain was sequenced during a study of memory CD4+ T cells and cytomegalovirus serostatus (dated by TCRdb to the late 2010s). As for the study more broadly: A total of about 33 healthy Belgian adults, of whom 9 were CMV seropositive and about 24 were CMV seronegative, were included in the cohort. CD4+ memory TCRbeta repertoires of a Belgian cohort with known cytomegalovirus serostatus were sequenced in order to replicate a published TCR-based CMV serostatus classifier.

A remark on this clone: Its binding antigen is unknown. Within one base of it there is no much larger clone, and no base qualities were kept.

As encoded in the germline V gene (reference sequence), CDR1 is MNHEY while CDR2 is SMNVEV. Trimmed from V: 5 bases; trimmed from J: 3 bases; junction bases lacking a gene match: 10. Including cysteine and phenylalanine, the CDR3 has 18 amino acids. Just the 54-base CDR3 DNA is kept, in frame starting at base 1. What the work shows at the level of the full study, not this receptor alone: CMV serostatus prediction reached a median bootstrapped AUC of about 0.95 with the original framework and roughly 0.9 with a US-trained random forest. Only CD4+CD45RO+ memory cells were sequenced, in contrast to the original study, which included naive and memory CD4+ and CD8+ populations. The results were interpreted as suggesting that the CMV-associated TCR signature is largely present in the CD4+ memory repertoire. Among the roughly 160 previously reported CMV-associated TCRbeta sequences, 67 showed up in the CD4+ memory repertoires, with each one found in between one and five individuals. On the Belgian cohort, the classifier built on the original framework reached a median bootstrapped AUC of almost 0.96, with a 95% CI of 0.76-1.00.

A FACSAria II was used to sort memory CD4+ T cells, defined as single viable CD3+CD4+CD8-CD45RO+ cells. To determine CMV serostatus, a Roche Elecsys assay was used that detects serum IgG against CMV pp150, pp28, p38 and p52. After thawing, total CD4+ T cells were enriched by positive selection with CD4 magnetic microbeads. Samples originated from another study that specifically interrogated the CD4+ T cell memory repertoire. Peripheral blood mononuclear cells were isolated and cryopreserved according to standard operating procedures, and serum was stored at -80 degrees C. The staining relied on CD3-PerCP (BW264/56), CD4-APC (RPA-T4), CD45RO-PE (UCHT1) and CD8-Pacific Orange (3B5) antibodies, and Sytox blue was used to exclude non-viable cells. The Quick-DNA Microprep Kit was used to extract genomic DNA from the sorted cells. TCRbeta DNA was amplified with the immunoSEQ hsTCRbeta kit following the manufacturer's protocol. An Illumina MiSeq instrument was used to sequence the TCRbeta libraries. From the authors' description of their analysis: After out-of-frame sequences were removed, 2,204,828 distinct TCRbeta sequences remained, averaging about 61,000 per individual. Each individual was scored according to the count of 164 previously reported CMV-associated TCRbeta sequences and the total productive distinct TCRbeta count. A beta-binomial model was reimplemented in Python, and random forests from scikit-learn, run with default parameters, were trained on data from the US cohort. Classifier performance on the Belgian cohort was summarized as median AUC with percentile confidence intervals calculated over 10,000 bootstrap iterations. TCRdb's version of the immuneACCESS table is confined to in-frame rearrangements and falls short of the full clone set. An unresolved V gene accounts for under half of the shortfall where checked; the remainder is of unknown origin. D and trimming were read from the DNA, whereas the V and J calls and clone size are those reported in that table. The sample table contains some 41,000 clones; only one count was recorded for 70% to 80% of them. The ten largest clones add up to 5% to 7.5% of the sample.

The chain is encoded by TRBV27 joined to TRBJ2-1; the junction holds 13 bases that match TRBD2. The sample was memory CD4+ T cells from blood. The TCR comes from an adult in good health and CMV-seronegative. Here the CDR3 is given as CASSHTSGRAGVYNEQFF. The DNA sequence is given as TGTGCCAGCAGTCATACTAGCGGGAGGGCCGGTGTCTACAATGAGCAGTTCTTC.